The clone carrying this T cell receptor (beta chain) has a count of ten or more. Its antigen remains unknown. TCR beta libraries were made by quantitative 5'-RACE with molecular barcodes. TCRdb re-derived calls from the 5' RACE reads in MiXCR, one entry per CDR3 protein. The sample yields tens of thousands of distinct CDR3 sequences, approximately 5% seen once. This entry is derived from a study of CD8 T cells in ankylosing spondylitis. Broader study findings: Past research had described some motif variants in reactive arthritis synovial fluid and blood. Apparently characteristic of ankylosing spondylitis blood was a TCR beta motif (fewer than ten highly homologous variants).

The clonotype was recovered from a male donor with ankylosing spondylitis or in good health (not recorded which). The sample consisted of blood, either unsorted or a sorted T cell fraction (not recorded which).

CDR3 region: CSASSSSGGAGELFF. CDR3 nucleotide sequence: TGCAGTGCTAGCTCCTCTAGCGGGGGGGCCGGGGAGCTGTTTTTT. The V gene is TRBV20-1, the J gene TRBJ2-2, with TRBD2 matching 12 bases. Trimming took 3 bases from V and 6 from J; bases not matched to a gene: 5. The V gene's germline CDR1 is DFQATT and CDR2 SNEGSKA (reference sequence). The CDR3 spans 15 residues.